Below are 12 T cell receptor beta chains sequenced from a single sample in a study of breast tumors, draining lymph nodes, adjacent tissues. The lymph nodes were axillary draining lymph nodes from breast cancer patients. TCRdb reprocessed the multiplex PCR reads with MiXCR, giving one entry per CDR3 protein. Found here are about 180,000 distinct CDR3 sequences, approximately 30% of them singletons; the top ten hold around 4.5%. The sequencing input was axillary lymph node tissue. Receptor source: a female donor with breast cancer. Some clones in this sample may be carry-over from other donors' samples.

The table lists this clonotype with many counts. The chain recombines TRBV9 with TRBJ2-3; tentative D call: TRBD1 (6 bases). V lost 4 bases and J lost 3, with 18 bases in between. Germline CDR1 SGDLS, CDR2 YYNGEE. CDR3 size: 16 residues. CDR3 sequence: CASSSIQGHETDTQYF. As DNA, the CDR3 is TGTGCCAGCAGCTCCATTCAGGGACACGAGACAGATACGCAGTATTTT.

The chain couples TRBV20-1 to TRBJ1-1; D is uncertain. The CDR3 is made up of 11 amino acids. V lost 3 bases to trimming and J lost 7 bases, with 9 bases between them. Germline loops: CDR1 DFQATT, CDR2 SNEGSKA (reference sequence). In nucleotides, the CDR3 is TGCAGTGCTAGGATGGCCGTTGAAGCTTTCTTT. Its protein is CSARMAVEAFF.

This clonotype was seen repeatedly, ten times or more. The chain recombines TRBV7-9 with TRBJ2-1, with unresolved D. The CDR3 consists of 16 residues. Germline CDR1 and CDR2: SEHNR and FQNEAQ (reference sequence). With 5 bases removed from V and 2 bases from J, the gap between germline ends came to 16 bases. CDR3 in amino acids: CASSHLDRIAYNEQFF. The DNA of the CDR3 is TGTGCCAGCAGCCACCTGGACCGGATCGCCTACAATGAGCAGTTCTTC.

Many counts were recorded for this clonotype. The gene calls are TRBV5-4 and TRBJ1-2, with 8 positions matching TRBD1. Per the germline V gene, CDR1 is SGHNT and CDR2 is YYREEE (reference sequence). The trim removed 3 bases at V and 0 bases at J, leaving 4 bases unmatched. This CDR3 spans 15 amino acids. CDR3 sequence (DNA): TGTGCCAGCAGCTCCGCAGGGGGCGCTAACTATGGCTACACCTTC. It codes for CASSSAGGANYGYTF.

The rearrangement joins TRBV20-1 to TRBJ2-7; 14 bases match TRBD2. After removal of 2 bases from V and 5 bases from J, the junction contained 5 bases not matched to a gene. The germline V gene encodes CDR1 DFQATT and CDR2 SNEGSKA (reference sequence). The CDR3 spans 15 residues. The CDR3 DNA reads as TGCAGTGCTAGAAAACCGGGACTAGCGGGAGACGAGCAGTACTTC. Translating it yields CSARKPGLAGDEQYF.

This clonotype was seen more than once but under ten times. CDR3 amino acids: CASSQEGTGSQETQYF. The CDR3 DNA follows: TGTGCCAGCAGTCAAGAGGGGACAGGTAGTCAAGAGACCCAGTACTTC. The chain uses TRBV6-1 and TRBJ2-5; TRBD1 agrees at 8 bases. The CDR3 loop spans 16 amino acids. J was trimmed by 2 bases and V by 5 bases; bases with no gene match: 10. CDR1 is MNHNS, CDR2 SASEGT, per germline.

Of note for this clonotype: Just one base apart from a much larger clone, this may be a read error. This sequence joins TRBV20-1 and TRBJ1-2; D is possibly TRBD1 (6 bases). Germline lookup yields CDR1 DFQATT and CDR2 SNEGSKA (reference sequence). The CDR3 spans 14 residues. Trimming pared 1 base from V and 7 bases from J, leaving 16 bases between. The CDR3 bases are TGCAGTGCTAGAGTTTTAGGACAGTCGTCTGGCTACACCTTC. Protein product: CSARVLGQSSGYTF.

This clonotype was seen ten or more times. The V and J genes are TRBV5-6 and TRBJ2-7, with D perhaps matching TRBD1 or TRBD2 (5 bases each). Trimming cost V 4 bases and J 1 base, with 12 bases left between them. The germline V gene has CDR1 SGHDT and CDR2 YYEEEE. CDR3 length: 14 amino acids. In DNA form, the CDR3 reads TGTGCCAGCAGCACAGGACTGCTATCCTACGAGCAGTACTTC. Amino acid sequence: CASSTGLLSYEQYF.

This clonotype has ten or more counts. The rearrangement joins TRBV19 to TRBJ2-7; no clear D. Germline loops: CDR1 LNHDA, CDR2 SQIVND (reference sequence). This CDR3 comprises 13 residues. With 1 base removed from V and 3 bases from J, the gap between germline ends came to 7 bases. Here the CDR3 reads CASSIVSGYEQYF. As DNA, the CDR3 is TGTGCCAGTAGTATAGTCTCAGGCTACGAGCAGTACTTC.

This clonotype occurred many times. CDR3 region: CASSQDRSSTDTQYF. The CDR3 DNA reads TGTGCCAGCAGCCAGGACAGGTCTAGCACAGATACGCAGTATTTT. J is TRBJ2-3 and V is TRBV11-3; 7 bases are a match to TRBD1. Germline values: CDR1 SGHNT, CDR2 YENEEA. Germline trimming cut 5 bases from V and 0 bases from J; bases unmatched to any gene: 5. There are 15 residues in the CDR3.

This clonotype was counted many times. CDR3 loop: CASSLVGRGPNNEQFF. In DNA, the CDR3 is TGTGCCAGCAGCTTAGTTGGCAGGGGGCCTAATAATGAGCAGTTCTTC. This rearrangement joins TRBV11-1 to TRBJ2-1; TRBD1 matches at 8 bases. The germline V gene encodes CDR1 SGHAT and CDR2 FQDESV (reference sequence). V shed 1 base, J shed 7 bases, and the junction held 9 bases outside the gene matches. The CDR3 is 16 amino acids.

This clonotype was counted ten times or more. The genes are TRBV10-2 and TRBJ1-2; possibly TRBD1 for D (6 bases). Germline V gives CDR1 WSHSY, CDR2 SAAADI. This CDR3 spans 13 amino acids. Trimming pared 6 bases from V and 7 bases from J, leaving 15 bases between. The CDR3 protein is CASRAGDSFGYTF. The CDR3, as DNA: TGCGCCAGCAGGGCAGGGGATAGCTTTGGCTACACCTTC.